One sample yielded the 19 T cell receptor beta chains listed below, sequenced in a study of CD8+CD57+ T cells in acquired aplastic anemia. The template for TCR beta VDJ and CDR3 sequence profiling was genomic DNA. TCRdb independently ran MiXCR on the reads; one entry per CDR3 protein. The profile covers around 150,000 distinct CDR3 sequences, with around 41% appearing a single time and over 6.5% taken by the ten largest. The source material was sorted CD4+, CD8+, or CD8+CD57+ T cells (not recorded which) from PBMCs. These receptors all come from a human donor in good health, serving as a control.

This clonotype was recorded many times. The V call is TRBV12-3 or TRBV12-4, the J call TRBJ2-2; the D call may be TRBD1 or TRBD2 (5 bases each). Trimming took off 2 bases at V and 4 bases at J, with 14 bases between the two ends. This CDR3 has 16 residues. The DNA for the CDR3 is TGTGCCAGCAGTTTATACCGGGACCGTTCCACCGGGGAGCTGTTTTTT. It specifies CASSLYRDRSTGELFF.

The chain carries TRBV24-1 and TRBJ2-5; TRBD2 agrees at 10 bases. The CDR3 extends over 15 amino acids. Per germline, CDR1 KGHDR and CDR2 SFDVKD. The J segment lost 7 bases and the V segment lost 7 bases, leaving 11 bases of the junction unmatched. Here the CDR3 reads CATRIRTAGGMTQYF. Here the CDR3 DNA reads TGTGCCACCAGGATAAGGACAGCGGGGGGGATGACCCAGTACTTC.

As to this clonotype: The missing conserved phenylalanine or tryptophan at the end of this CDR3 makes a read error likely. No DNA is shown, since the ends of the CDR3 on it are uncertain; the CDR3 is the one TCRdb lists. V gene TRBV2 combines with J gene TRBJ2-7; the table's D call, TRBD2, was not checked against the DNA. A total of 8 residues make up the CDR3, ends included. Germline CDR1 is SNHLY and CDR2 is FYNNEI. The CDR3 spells CASSKRTS.

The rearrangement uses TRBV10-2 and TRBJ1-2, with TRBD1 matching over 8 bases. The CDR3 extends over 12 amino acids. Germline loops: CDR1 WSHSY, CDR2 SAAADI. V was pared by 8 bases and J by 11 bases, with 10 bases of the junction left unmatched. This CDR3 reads CASEGGDRGYTF. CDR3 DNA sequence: TGCGCCAGCGAAGGCGGAGACAGGGGTTACACCTTC.

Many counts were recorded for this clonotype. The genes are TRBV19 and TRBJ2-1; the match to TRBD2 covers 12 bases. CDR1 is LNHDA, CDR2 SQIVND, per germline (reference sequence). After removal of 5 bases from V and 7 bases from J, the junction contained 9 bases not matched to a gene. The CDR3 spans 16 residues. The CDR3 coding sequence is TGTGCCAGTAGTTCCGGACTAGCGGGACGAATGAATGAGCAGTTCTTC. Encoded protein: CASSSGLAGRMNEQFF.

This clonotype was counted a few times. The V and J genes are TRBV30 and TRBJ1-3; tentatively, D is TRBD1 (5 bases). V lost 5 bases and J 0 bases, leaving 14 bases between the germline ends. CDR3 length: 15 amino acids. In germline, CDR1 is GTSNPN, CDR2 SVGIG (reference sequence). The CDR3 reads CAWGGGLYSGNTIYF. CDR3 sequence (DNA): TGTGCCTGGGGCGGGGGACTTTACTCTGGAAACACCATATATTTT. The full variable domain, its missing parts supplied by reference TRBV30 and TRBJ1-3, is SQTIHQWPATLVQPVGSPLSLECTVEGTSNPNLYWYRQAAGRGLQLLFYSVGIGQISSEVPQNLSASRPQDRQFILSSKKLLLSDSGFYLCAWGGGLYSGNTIYFGEGSWLTVV.

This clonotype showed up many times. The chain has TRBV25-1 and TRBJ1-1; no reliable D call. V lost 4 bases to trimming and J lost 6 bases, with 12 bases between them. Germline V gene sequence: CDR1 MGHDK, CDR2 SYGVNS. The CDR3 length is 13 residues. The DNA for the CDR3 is TGTGCCAGCAGTGGCCGAGGGCAGGCTGAAGCTTTCTTT. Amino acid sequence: CASSGRGQAEAFF.

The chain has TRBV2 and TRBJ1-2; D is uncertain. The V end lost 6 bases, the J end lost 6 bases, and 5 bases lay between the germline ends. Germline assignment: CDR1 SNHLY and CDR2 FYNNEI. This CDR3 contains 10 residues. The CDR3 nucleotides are TGTGCCAGCAGAGGTAATGGCTACACCTTC. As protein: CASRGNGYTF.

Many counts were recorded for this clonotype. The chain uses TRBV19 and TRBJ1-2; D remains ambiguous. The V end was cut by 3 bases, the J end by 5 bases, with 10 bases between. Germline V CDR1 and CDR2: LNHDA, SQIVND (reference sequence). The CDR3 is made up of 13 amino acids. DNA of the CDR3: TGTGCCAGTAGTATTGTAGGAAGGTATGGCTACACCTTC. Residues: CASSIVGRYGYTF.

In DNA, the CDR3 is TGTGCTAGTGGCTCAGGGTTCGCAGATACGCAGTATTTT. The encoded protein is CASGSGFADTQYF. V and J are TRBV12-5 and TRBJ2-3; a weak D match, TRBD1 (5 bases). The germline V gene has CDR1 LGHNT and CDR2 FRNRAP. The CDR3 runs to 13 residues. V was trimmed by 6 bases and J by 4 bases, leaving 11 bases between them.

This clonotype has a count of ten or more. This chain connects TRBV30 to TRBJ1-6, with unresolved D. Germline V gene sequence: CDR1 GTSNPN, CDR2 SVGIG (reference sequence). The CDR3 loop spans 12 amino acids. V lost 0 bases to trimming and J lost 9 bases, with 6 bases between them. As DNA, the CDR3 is TGTGCCTGGAGTGTACCCGCTTCACCCCTCCACTTT. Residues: CAWSVPASPLHF. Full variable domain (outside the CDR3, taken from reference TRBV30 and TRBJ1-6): SQTIHQWPATLVQPVGSPLSLECTVEGTSNPNLYWYRQAAGRGLQLLFYSVGIGQISSEVPQNLSASRPQDRQFILSSKKLLLSDSGFYLCAWSVPASPLHFGNGTRLTVT.

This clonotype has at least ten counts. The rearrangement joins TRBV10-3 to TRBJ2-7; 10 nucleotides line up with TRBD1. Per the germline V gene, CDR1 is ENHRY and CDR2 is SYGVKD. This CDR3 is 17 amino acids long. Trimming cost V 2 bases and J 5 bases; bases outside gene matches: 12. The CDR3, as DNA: TGTGCCATCAGTGAGACGTATCCGGGACAGGGGCGCCACGAGCAGTACTTC. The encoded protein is CAISETYPGQGRHEQYF.

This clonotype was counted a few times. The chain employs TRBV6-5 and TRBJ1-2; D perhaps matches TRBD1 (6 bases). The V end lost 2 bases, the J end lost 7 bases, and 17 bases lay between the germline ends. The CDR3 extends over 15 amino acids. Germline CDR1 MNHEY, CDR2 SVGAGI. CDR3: CASSYTGAGESGYTF. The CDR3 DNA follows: TGTGCCAGCAGTTACACCGGGGCAGGGGAATCTGGCTACACCTTC.

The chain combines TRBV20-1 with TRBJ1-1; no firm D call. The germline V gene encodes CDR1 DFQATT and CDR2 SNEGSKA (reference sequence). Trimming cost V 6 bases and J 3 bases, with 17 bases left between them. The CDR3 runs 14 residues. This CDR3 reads CSALGGQSDTEAFF. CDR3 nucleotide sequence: TGCAGTGCCCTGGGAGGGCAGTCGGACACTGAAGCTTTCTTT.

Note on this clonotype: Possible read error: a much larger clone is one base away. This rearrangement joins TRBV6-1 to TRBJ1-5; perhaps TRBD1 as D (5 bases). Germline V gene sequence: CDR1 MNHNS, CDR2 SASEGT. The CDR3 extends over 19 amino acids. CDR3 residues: CASSKGMSGLVLGNQSQHF. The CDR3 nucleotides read TGTGCCAGCAGTAAAGGGATGTCAGGGCTGGTTCTTGGCAATCAGTCCCAGCATTTT.

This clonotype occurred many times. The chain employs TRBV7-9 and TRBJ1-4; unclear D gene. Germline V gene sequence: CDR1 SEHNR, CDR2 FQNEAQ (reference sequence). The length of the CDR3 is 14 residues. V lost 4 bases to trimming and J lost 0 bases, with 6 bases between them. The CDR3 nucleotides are TGTGCCAGCAGCTCGGCCGCAACTAATGAAAAACTGTTTTTT. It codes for CASSSAATNEKLFF.

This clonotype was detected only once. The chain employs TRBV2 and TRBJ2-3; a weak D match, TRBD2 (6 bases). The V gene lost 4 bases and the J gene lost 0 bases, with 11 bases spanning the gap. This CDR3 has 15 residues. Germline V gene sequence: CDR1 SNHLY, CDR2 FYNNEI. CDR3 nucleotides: TGTGCCAGCAGTGGAGGCGGGACTAGCACAGATACGCAGTATTTT. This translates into CASSGGGTSTDTQYF.

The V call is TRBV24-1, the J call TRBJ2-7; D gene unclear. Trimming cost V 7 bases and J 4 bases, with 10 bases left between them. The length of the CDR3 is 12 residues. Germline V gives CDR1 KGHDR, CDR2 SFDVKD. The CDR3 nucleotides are TGTGCCACCAGCCCGGATGGATACGAGCAGTACTTC. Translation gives CATSPDGYEQYF.

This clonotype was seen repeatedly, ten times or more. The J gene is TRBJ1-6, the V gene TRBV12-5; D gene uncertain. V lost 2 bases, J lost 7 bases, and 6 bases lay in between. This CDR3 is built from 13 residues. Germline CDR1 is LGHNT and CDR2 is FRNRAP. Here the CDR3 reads CASGLSRNSPLHF. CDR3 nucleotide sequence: TGTGCTAGTGGTTTGTCGAGGAATTCACCCCTCCACTTT.